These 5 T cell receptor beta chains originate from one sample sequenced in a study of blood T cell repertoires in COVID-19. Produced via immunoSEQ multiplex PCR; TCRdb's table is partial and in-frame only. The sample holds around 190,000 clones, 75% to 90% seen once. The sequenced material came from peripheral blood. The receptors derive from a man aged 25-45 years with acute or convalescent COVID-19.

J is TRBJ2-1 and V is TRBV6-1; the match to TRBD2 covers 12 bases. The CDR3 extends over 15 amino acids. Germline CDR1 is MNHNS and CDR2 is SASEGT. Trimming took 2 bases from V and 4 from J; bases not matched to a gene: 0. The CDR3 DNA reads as TGTGCCAGCAGTGAACTAGCGGGAGGGTACAATGAGCAGTTCTTC. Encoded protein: CASSELAGGYNEQFF.

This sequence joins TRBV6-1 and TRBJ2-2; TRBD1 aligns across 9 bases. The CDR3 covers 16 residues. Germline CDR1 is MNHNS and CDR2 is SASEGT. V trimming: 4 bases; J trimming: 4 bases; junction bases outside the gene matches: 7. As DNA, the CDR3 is TGTGCCAGCAGTGCATGGGGGACAGGGACCACCGGGGAGCTGTTTTTT. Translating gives CASSAWGTGTTGELFF.

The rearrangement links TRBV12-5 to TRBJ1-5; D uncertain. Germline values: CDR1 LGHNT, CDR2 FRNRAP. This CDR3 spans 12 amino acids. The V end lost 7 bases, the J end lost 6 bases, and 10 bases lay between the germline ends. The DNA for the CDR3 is TGTGCTAGTGCCTTGCGGGGTCAGCCCCAGCATTTT. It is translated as CASALRGQPQHF. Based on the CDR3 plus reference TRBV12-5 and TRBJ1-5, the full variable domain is DARVTQTPRHKVTEMGQEVTMRCQPILGHNTVFWYRQTMMQGLELLAYFRNRAPLDDSGMPKDRFSAEMPDATLATLKIQPSEPRDSAVYFCASALRGQPQHFGDGTRLSIL.

The CDR3 DNA follows: TGCGCCAGCGGGCAACAGAACACTGAAGCTTTCTTT. This sequence encodes CASGQQNTEAFF. V gene TRBV5-1 combines with J gene TRBJ1-1; the D is unclear. Trimming left V 7 bases short and J 1 base short, with 8 bases between. Germline lookup yields CDR1 SGHRS and CDR2 YFSETQ. CDR3 size: 12 residues.

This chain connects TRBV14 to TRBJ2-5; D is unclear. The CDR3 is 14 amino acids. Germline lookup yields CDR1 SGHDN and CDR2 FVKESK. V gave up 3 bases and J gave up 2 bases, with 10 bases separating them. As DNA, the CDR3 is TGTGCCAGCAGCCATTTCGAGCGTCAAGAGACCCAGTACTTC. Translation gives CASSHFERQETQYF.